The source of this T cell receptor (beta chain) is a study of blood T cell repertoires in COVID-19. Turning to the study itself: Acute and convalescent COVID-19 samples came from the United States, Italy and Spain. Sources were T cells, B-cell-depleted T cells, or PBMCs; the material itself was cDNA or gDNA.

Per the authors' pipeline: Using reference gene primer amplification, nucleated cell counts were estimated. Assay used: immunoSEQ multiplex PCR; TCRdb lists only in-frame clones, some missing. Clone size and the V and J calls come from that table; the DNA yielded D and trimming. This table has approximately 100,000 clones, more than 75% appearing once. The length of the CDR3 is 13 residues. Germline CDR1 is MNHEY and CDR2 is SMNVEV (reference sequence). V was clipped by 3 bases and J by 7 bases, with 12 bases between them. The source of this sequence is a man aged 50-60 years with acute or convalescent COVID-19. Input material: peripheral blood. V usage is TRBV27 and J usage is TRBJ1-1; D gene ambiguous. The CDR3 here is CASSFRREREAFF. CDR3 coding DNA: TGTGCCAGCAGTTTTAGGAGGGAGCGTGAAGCTTTCTTT.